This T cell receptor (beta chain) was observed in a study of cytomegalovirus exposure and HLA in healthy donors. Overall study findings and caveats: In a later analysis, a missense DCLRE1C variant was linked to TCR beta V- and J-gene trimming.

Germline loops: CDR1 SGHAT, CDR2 FQNNGV. The CDR3 totals 16 residues. The V and J ends lost 5 bases and 3 bases, in that order; junction bases with no gene match: 7. This PCR relied on a set of 60 Vbeta primers and 13 Jbeta primers. Data came from immunoSEQ multiplex PCR; TCRdb stores just in-frame clones and leaves some out. The sample consists of hundreds of thousands of clones, roughly two thirds of them appearing once. With respect to this clone: Antigen: not known.

The chain combines TRBV11-2 with TRBJ2-1; 10 positions agree with TRBD2. Sequencing was carried out using PBMCs. This TCR derives from a female donor in good health and CMV-seronegative. In nucleotides, the CDR3 is TGTGCCAGCAGCCCCGGGGCTAGCGGGGGCTACAATGAGCAGTTCTTC. This sequence encodes CASSPGASGGYNEQFF.